This T cell receptor (beta chain) was sequenced during a study of OX40 agonist ivuxolimab in advanced cancers. Across the whole study: Partial responses, seen in three patients, involved one hepatocellular carcinoma and two cutaneous melanomas.

Germline V gene data show CDR1 as SQVTM and CDR2 as ANQGSEA. Trimming removed 4 bases from V and 5 bases from J, with 14 bases in between. This CDR3 region has 13 residues. Turning to this clone: The antigen is unknown.

Repertoires were generated with immunoSEQ multiplex PCR, while TCRdb's copy carries only in-frame clones and drops some. The sample lists around 60,000 clones; less than 95% were seen once. General study results and limits: CD8+ T cells averaged more expanded clones than CD4+. Low levels of normalized T-cell clonal expansion also appeared in some nonresponders. At 0.1-3.0 mg/kg, partial responders had clonal expansion among the lowest observed.

The receptor was isolated from an adult with an advanced solid tumor such as melanoma, head and neck, liver or kidney cancer. The rearrangement joins TRBV29-1 to TRBJ2-5, with D maybe TRBD1 (5 bases). Sample: CD4+ or CD8+ T cells sorted from blood, taken in a trial of the OX40 agonist ivuxolimab. The CDR3 region has the DNA TGCAGCGTTGTCCCCAGGGAACACGAGACCCAGTACTTC. Its protein product is CSVVPREHETQYF.